This T cell receptor (beta chain) stems from a study of T cells after yellow fever vaccination. In germline, CDR1 is DFQATT, CDR2 SNEGSKA (reference sequence). With 4 bases removed from V and 4 bases from J, the gap between germline ends came to 13 bases. The CDR3 sequence is 13 residues long. A 5'RACE template-switching step, the method used to make TCR cDNA, added a universal primer site and UMIs. TCRdb redid the calling of the 5' RACE reads with MiXCR, one entry per CDR3 protein. The sample contains over 85,000 distinct CDR3 sequences, about 8.4% of which appear only once. The starting material was CD8+ T cells not binding an NS4B(214-222) dextramer, sorted from PBMCs, obtained roughly 15 days after the first yellow fever vaccination. The sequence came from a man younger than 35 who received the YFV17D yellow fever vaccine. The chain links TRBV20-1 to TRBJ1-2; D not certain. The CDR3 DNA sequence: TGCAGTGCTACCCACCTTTCCTCCTATGGCTACACCTTC. This translates into CSATHLSSYGYTF.